This is a list of T cell receptor beta chains from one sample in a study of neurological immune-mediated disorders. TCRdb passed the 5' RACE reads through MiXCR, listing each CDR3 protein once. The table records about 50,000 distinct CDR3 sequences, 4.2% of them present only once. Input material: PBMCs. Receptor source: a man in his fifties with multiple sclerosis. CDR3s include the opening cysteine and the closing phenylalanine or tryptophan. D genes are given only for firm matches. Expanded clones get a size class; other rows say once, few or many, or leave the size out.

d_call j_call clone_size v_call cdr3_nt cdr3_aa
TRBD2 TRBJ2-7 NA TRBV27 TGTGCCAGCAGTTTATATGGCCTAGCGGGAGGGAGGAATGAGCAGTACTTC CASSLYGLAGGRNEQYF
NA TRBJ2-7 few TRBV20-1 TGCAGTGCTAGTCGGTACAGCACCGAGCAGTACTTC CSASRYSTEQYF
NA TRBJ2-7 few TRBV20-1 TGCAGTGCTAGAGACGGTATGAGGGACGAGCAGTACTTC CSARDGMRDEQYF
TRBD1 TRBJ2-7 many TRBV20-1 TGCAGTGCTACTCGACAGGGGGCGAGCTCCTACGAGCAGTACTTC CSATRQGASSYEQYF
TRBD1 TRBJ2-7 many TRBV10-3 TGTGCCATCTTACTGACAGGGGGCGAGCAGTACTTC CAILLTGGEQYF
TRBD2 TRBJ2-7 many TRBV28 TGTGCCAGCAGTTTCAGGCGGGGGACCTACGAGCAGTACTTC CASSFRRGTYEQYF
TRBD1 TRBJ1-1 many TRBV24-1 TGTGCCACCAGCCTCTCCGGGACAGCTGAAGCTTTCTTT CATSLSGTAEAFF
TRBD2 TRBJ2-7 many TRBV20-1 TGCAGTGCTAGGGCAACTAGCGGGTCATCCTACGAGCAGTACTTC CSARATSGSSYEQYF
NA TRBJ1-2 many TRBV29-1 TGCAGCGTTGAACTAGGGGGTATTGATGGCTACACCTTC CSVELGGIDGYTF
TRBD1 TRBJ2-7 many TRBV4-1 TGCGCCAGCAGCTCAGAGGTAGGGACAGGCGGTACTGGGCAGTACTTC CASSSEVGTGGTGQYF
TRBD1 TRBJ2-7 many TRBV28 TGTGCCAGCTTGGGACAGGGGAGAGTTAGCTCCTACGAGCAGTACTTC CASLGQGRVSSYEQYF
NA TRBJ2-1 many TRBV6-6 TGTGCCAGCAGTTACCCCAATGAGCAGTTCTTC CASSYPNEQFF
TRBD1 TRBJ1-2 NA TRBV7-2 TGTGCCAGCAGCTTGATTCCAGGGGGCTATGGCTACACCTTC CASSLIPGGYGYTF
NA TRBJ2-1 many TRBV6-5 TGTGCCAGCACATACTCGGGGACAACTGAGCAGTTCTTC CASTYSGTTEQFF
TRBD2 TRBJ2-1 NA TRBV7-6 TGTGCCAGCAGCTTAGGTGGGAGGGCCGACAATGAGCAGTTCTTC CASSLGGRADNEQFF
NA TRBJ1-6 NA TRBV6-6 TGTGCCAGCAGAAGGGATAATTCACCCCTCCACTTT CASRRDNSPLHF